One and the same sample provided the 12 T cell receptor beta chains below, sequenced in a study of blood T cell repertoires in COVID-19. The protocol was immunoSEQ multiplex PCR, while the TCRdb copy is restricted to in-frame clones and leaves out a portion. The data contain roughly 200,000 clones, about 80% of them singletons. Sequences were obtained from peripheral blood. Receptor source: a man aged 55-75 years with acute or convalescent COVID-19.

This sequence joins TRBV3-1 (or the pseudogene TRBV3-2) and TRBJ1-5; a possible D gene is TRBD1 (5 bases). There are 14 residues in the CDR3. V gave up 3 bases and J gave up 3 bases, with 9 bases separating them. The germline V gene encodes CDR1 LGHDT and CDR2 YNNKEL (reference sequence). The CDR3 region has the DNA TGTGCCAGCAGCCAGGACAACGACAATCAGCCCCAGCATTTT. Translated: CASSQDNDNQPQHF.

CDR3: CASSLTGGPDNEQFF. As DNA, the CDR3 is TGCGCCAGCAGCTTGACGGGAGGGCCGGACAATGAGCAGTTCTTC. This chain links TRBV5-1 with TRBJ2-1; TRBD2 matches at 8 bases. Germline V gene lookup returns CDR1 SGHRS and CDR2 YFSETQ. The CDR3 extends over 15 amino acids. The V gene end was trimmed by 1 base and the J gene end by 5 bases; junction bases not matched to a gene: 5.

This chain connects TRBV7-9 to TRBJ2-1, with 10 nucleotides matching TRBD2. This CDR3 has 16 residues. Germline V lookup: CDR1 SEHNR, CDR2 FQNEAQ (reference sequence). After removal of 6 bases from V and 7 bases from J, the junction contained 12 bases not matched to a gene. CDR3 sequence reads: CASRIAGGRVQNEQFF. For the CDR3, the DNA is TGTGCCAGCAGGATAGCGGGAGGCAGGGTACAGAATGAGCAGTTCTTC.

This clone has only one observation. One end of the junction fails to match germline, which may point to a read error. The chain recombines TRBV6-1 with TRBJ1-2, with D possibly matching TRBD1 (5 bases). CDR1 is MNHNS and CDR2 is SASEGT in the germline V gene. The CDR3 is 15 residues long. This CDR3 reads CASREGHGSYYGYTF. The CDR3 DNA reads TGTGCCAGCAGGGAAGGACACGGTTCTTATTATGGCTACACCTTC.

The chain combines TRBV5-1 with TRBJ2-1; 13 bases match TRBD2. The CDR3 covers 16 residues. Germline V CDR1 and CDR2: SGHRS, YFSETQ. The V and J ends lost 0 bases and 8 bases, in that order; junction bases with no gene match: 5. As DNA, the CDR3 is TGCGCCAGCAGCTTGGCCGGGACTAGCGGGAAGCATGAGCAGTTCTTC. It translates to CASSLAGTSGKHEQFF.

The chain has TRBV2 and TRBJ2-4, with D hard to call. V gave up 0 bases and J gave up 8 bases, with 5 bases separating them. This CDR3 spans 12 amino acids. Per germline, CDR1 SNHLY and CDR2 FYNNEI. The CDR3 DNA reads TGTGCCAGCAGTGAAGCCCGAGACATTCAGTACTTC. Translating gives CASSEARDIQYF.

The rearrangement links TRBV7-8 to TRBJ2-7, with D unresolved. V dropped 6 bases and J dropped 0 bases, with 15 bases sitting between them. This CDR3 comprises 15 residues. Germline-derived CDR1 and CDR2 are SGHVS and FQNEAQ. As DNA, the CDR3 is TGTGCCAGCAGATCGGTTCGGGTTAGCTCCTACGAGCAGTACTTC. It yields the protein CASRSVRVSSYEQYF.

This chain links TRBV1 with TRBJ1-5. TRBV1 is marked as a pseudogene. The CDR3 is 21 amino acids. In nucleotides, the CDR3 is TGCACCAGCAGCCAAGATAGTGTGTCGGGGGACGGTGAGTATAGCAATCAGCCCCAGCATTTT. The encoded protein is CTSSQDSVSGDGEYSNQPQHF.

This chain uses TRBV3-1 (or the pseudogene TRBV3-2) with TRBJ1-2; D is unresolved. V was trimmed by 1 base and J by 2 bases, leaving 5 bases between them. The CDR3 totals 13 residues. CDR1 LGHDT and CDR2 YNNKEL come from the germline V gene (reference sequence). Here the CDR3 DNA reads TGTGCCAGCAGCCAAGTCAGAAACTATGGCTACACCTTC. Encoded protein: CASSQVRNYGYTF.

The chain recombines TRBV6-1 with TRBJ1-1; the D is unclear. Germline V gives CDR1 MNHNS, CDR2 SASEGT. The V and J ends lost 2 bases and 4 bases respectively, with 11 bases between them. This CDR3 region has 14 residues. Here the CDR3 reads CASSERLRGTEAFF. DNA of the CDR3: TGTGCCAGCAGTGAACGGCTGCGGGGCACTGAAGCTTTCTTT.

This clone has just one count. The genes are TRBV5-1 and TRBJ1-6; no definite D call. The germline V gene has CDR1 SGHRS and CDR2 YFSETQ. The CDR3 consists of 13 residues. V lost 0 bases and J 7 bases, leaving 5 bases between the germline ends. Here the CDR3 DNA reads TGCGCCAGCAGCTTGGAAGCAAATTCACCCCTCCACTTT. This sequence encodes CASSLEANSPLHF.

The chain is built from TRBV12-3 or TRBV12-4 and TRBJ1-1, with D uncertain. V was trimmed by 1 base and J by 7 bases, leaving 7 bases between them. This CDR3 has 12 amino acids. The CDR3: CASSLGGIEAFF. The CDR3 nucleotides read TGTGCCAGCAGTTTAGGCGGGATTGAAGCTTTCTTT.